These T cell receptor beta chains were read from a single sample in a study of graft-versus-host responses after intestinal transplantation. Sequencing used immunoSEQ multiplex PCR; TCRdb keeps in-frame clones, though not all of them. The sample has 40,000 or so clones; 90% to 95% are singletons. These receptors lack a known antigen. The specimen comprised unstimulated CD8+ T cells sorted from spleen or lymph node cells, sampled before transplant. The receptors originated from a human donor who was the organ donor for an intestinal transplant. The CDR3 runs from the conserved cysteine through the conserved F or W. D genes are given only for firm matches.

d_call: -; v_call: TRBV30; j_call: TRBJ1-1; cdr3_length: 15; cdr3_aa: CAWSLRNRKNTEAFF
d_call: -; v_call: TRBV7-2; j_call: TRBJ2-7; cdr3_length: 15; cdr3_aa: CASSAGGTITYEQYF
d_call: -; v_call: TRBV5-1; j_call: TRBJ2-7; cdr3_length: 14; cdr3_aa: CASSLNSVPYEQYF
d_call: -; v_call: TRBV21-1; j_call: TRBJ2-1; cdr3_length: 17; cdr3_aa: CASRGDLGLAGIYEQFF
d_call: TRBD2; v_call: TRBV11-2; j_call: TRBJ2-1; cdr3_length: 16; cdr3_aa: CASSPAGVGGYNEQFF
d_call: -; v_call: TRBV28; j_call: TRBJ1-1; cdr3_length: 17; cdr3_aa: CASSPQYRVGKDTEAFF
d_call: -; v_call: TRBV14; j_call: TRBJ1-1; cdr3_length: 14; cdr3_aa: CASSLSLVGTEAFF
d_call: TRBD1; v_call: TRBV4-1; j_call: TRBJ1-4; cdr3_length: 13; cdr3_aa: CASHDRGEEKLFF
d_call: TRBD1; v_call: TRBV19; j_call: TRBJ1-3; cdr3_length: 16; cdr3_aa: CASTRWDRSSGNTIYF
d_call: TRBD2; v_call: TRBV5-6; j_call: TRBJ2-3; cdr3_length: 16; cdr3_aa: CASSDLAGDSTDTQYF
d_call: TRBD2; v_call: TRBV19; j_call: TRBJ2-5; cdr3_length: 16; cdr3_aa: CASSIAPAGGPETQYF
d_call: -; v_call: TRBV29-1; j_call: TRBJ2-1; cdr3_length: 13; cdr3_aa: CSVGGQWGNEQFF
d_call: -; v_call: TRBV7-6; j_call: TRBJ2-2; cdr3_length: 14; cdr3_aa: CASSLERNTGELFF
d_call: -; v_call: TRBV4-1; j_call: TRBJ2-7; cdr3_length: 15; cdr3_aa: CASSQDSRSSYEQYF
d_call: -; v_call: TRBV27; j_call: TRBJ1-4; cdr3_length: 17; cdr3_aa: CASSLSAQGLTNEKLFF
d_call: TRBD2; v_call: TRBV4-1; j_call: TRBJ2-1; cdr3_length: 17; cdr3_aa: CASSQLPFPGLAGGQFF
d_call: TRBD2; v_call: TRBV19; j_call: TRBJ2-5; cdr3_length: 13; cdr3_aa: CASRLAGGETQYF
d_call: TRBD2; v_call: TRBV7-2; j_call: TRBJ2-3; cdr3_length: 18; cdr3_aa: CASSLAVRGGRGGDTQYF
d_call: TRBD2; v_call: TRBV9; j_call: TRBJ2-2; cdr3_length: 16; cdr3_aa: CASSVGRGVDTGELFF
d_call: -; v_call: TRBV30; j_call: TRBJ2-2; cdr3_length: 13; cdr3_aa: CAWSVLAVGELFF
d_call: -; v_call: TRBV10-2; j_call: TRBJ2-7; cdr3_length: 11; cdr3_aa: CASRDSYEQYF
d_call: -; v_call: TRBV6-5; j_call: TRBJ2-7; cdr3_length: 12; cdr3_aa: CASTRNGYEQYF
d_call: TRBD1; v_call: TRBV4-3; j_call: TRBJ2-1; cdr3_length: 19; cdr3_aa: CASSQDIFRGPQGQYEQFF
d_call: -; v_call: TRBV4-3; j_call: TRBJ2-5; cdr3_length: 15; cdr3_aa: CASSPGTHLGETQYF
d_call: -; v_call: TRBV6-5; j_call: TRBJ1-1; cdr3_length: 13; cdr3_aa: CASSYWVNTEAFF
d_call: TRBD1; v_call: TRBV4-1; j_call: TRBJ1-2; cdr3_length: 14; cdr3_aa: CASSQRDSVYGYTF
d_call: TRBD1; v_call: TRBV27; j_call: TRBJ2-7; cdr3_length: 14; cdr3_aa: CASSLGQAPYEQYF
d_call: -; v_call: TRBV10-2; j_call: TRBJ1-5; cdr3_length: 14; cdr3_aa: CASSGVDSNQPQHF
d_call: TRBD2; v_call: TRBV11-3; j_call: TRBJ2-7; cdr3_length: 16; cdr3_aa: CASSLVATSGAYEQYF
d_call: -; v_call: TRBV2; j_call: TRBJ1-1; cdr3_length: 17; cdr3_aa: CASKKRLLTDPNTEAFF
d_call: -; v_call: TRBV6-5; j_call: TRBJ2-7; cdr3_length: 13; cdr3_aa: CASSQGSSYEQYF
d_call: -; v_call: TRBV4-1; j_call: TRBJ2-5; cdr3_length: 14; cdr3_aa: CASSQDRLEETQYF
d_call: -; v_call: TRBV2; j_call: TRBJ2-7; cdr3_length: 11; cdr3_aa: CASSEVYEQYF
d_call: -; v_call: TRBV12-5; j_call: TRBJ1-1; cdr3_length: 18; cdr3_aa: CASGLAPTGGGALTEAFF
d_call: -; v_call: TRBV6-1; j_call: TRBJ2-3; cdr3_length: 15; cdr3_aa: CATDVSGRVQDTQYF
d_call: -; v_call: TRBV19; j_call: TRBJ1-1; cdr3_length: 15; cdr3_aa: CASSIDGRANTEAFF
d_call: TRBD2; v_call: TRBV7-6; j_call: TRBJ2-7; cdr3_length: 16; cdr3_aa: CASSFLSGVSHSEQYF
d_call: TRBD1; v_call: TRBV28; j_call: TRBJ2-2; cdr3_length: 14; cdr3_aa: CASSPGTDTGELFF
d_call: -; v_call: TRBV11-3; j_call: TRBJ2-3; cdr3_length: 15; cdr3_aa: CASSPRQSVSDTQYF